One sample yielded the 22 T cell receptor beta chains listed below, sequenced in a study of cytomegalovirus exposure and HLA in healthy donors. The PCR made use of 60 Vbeta and 13 Jbeta primers. The assay was immunoSEQ multiplex PCR, and TCRdb's table has in-frame clones only and misses some. The data show some 120,000 clones, roughly 80% seen once. Material for sequencing was PBMCs. Receptor source: a young man in good health and CMV-seronegative.

This clone is a singleton in its sample. CDR3 region: CASSYRDAGGYTF. The DNA for the CDR3 is TGTGCCAGCAGTTACCGGGATGCCGGTGGCTACACCTTC. The J gene is TRBJ1-2, the V gene TRBV6-5; D gene unclear. The CDR3 sequence is 13 residues long. V was shortened by 2 bases and J by 7 bases, with 11 bases between the two germline ends. The germline gives CDR1 MNHEY, CDR2 SVGAGI.

CDR3 sequence (DNA): TGTGCCAGCAGCGCGAGCTTGACTAGCGGGAGGAACACCGGGGAGCTGTTTTTT. Its protein is CASSASLTSGRNTGELFF. The rearrangement uses TRBV7-7 and TRBJ2-2; TRBD2 agrees at 12 bases. The CDR3 is made up of 18 amino acids. After removal of 5 bases from V and 1 base from J, the junction contained 8 bases not matched to a gene. The germline gives CDR1 SSHAT, CDR2 FNYEAQ (reference sequence).

V and J are TRBV18 and TRBJ1-5, with 7 bases identical to TRBD1. This CDR3 has 13 amino acids. The V segment lost 5 bases and the J segment 7 bases; nucleotides outside the gene matches: 5. Germline CDR1 reads KGHSH; CDR2 reads LQKENI. In DNA form, the CDR3 reads TGTGCCAGCTCAAACCAGGGGGGACAGCCCCAGCATTTT. Encoded protein: CASSNQGGQPQHF. Filled out from reference TRBV18 and TRBJ1-5, the complete variable domain reads NAGVMQNPRHLVRRRGQEARLRCSPMKGHSHVYWYRQLPEEGLKFMVYLQKENIIDESGMPKERFSAEFPKEGPSILRIQQVVRGDSAAYFCASSNQGGQPQHFGDGTRLSIL.

In regard to this clone: One end of the junction fails to match germline, which may point to a read error. The rearrangement uses TRBV6-5 and TRBJ2-7; D is possibly TRBD2 (6 bases). The CDR3 is made up of 15 amino acids. Per germline, CDR1 MNHEY and CDR2 SVGAGI. CDR3 loop: CAGSYTPTSLYEQYF. For the CDR3, the DNA is TGTGCCGGCAGTTACACCCCGACTAGTCTGTACGAGCAGTACTTC.

This clone was seen a handful of times. The rearrangement links TRBV19 to TRBJ1-2; possible D gene TRBD1, 6 bases. The CDR3 contains 16 residues. Germline lookup yields CDR1 LNHDA and CDR2 SQIVND (reference sequence). V lost 6 bases and J lost 3, with 20 bases in between. The chain's CDR3 is CASSRTGGFRDYGYTF. The CDR3 region has the DNA TGTGCCAGTAGCCGCACGGGGGGCTTTAGGGACTATGGCTACACCTTC.

V usage is TRBV7-3 and J usage is TRBJ1-2; maybe TRBD1 (6 bases). The germline V gene has CDR1 SGHTA and CDR2 FQGTGA. The CDR3 has 15 residues. V dropped 3 bases and J dropped 2 bases, with 13 bases sitting between them. CDR3 bases: TGTGCCAGCAGCTTGCGGCCAGGGGAGAACTATGGCTACACCTTC. Translated: CASSLRPGENYGYTF.

The rearrangement links TRBV6-6 to TRBJ1-4; D not resolved. CDR3 length: 12 amino acids. The V gene's germline CDR1 is MNHNY and CDR2 SVGAGI (reference sequence). V lost 2 bases to trimming and J lost 8 bases, with 6 bases between them. The chain's CDR3 is CASSYPGEKLFF. DNA for the CDR3: TGTGCCAGCAGTTACCCGGGGGAAAAACTGTTTTTT.

CDR3 coding DNA: TGTGCCAGCAGCTCCGGGACTTTAAAAGATACGCAGTATTTT. Amino acid sequence: CASSSGTLKDTQYF. The chain links TRBV7-3 to TRBJ2-3, with D possibly TRBD2 on 6 matching bases. V dropped 4 bases and J dropped 5 bases, with 13 bases sitting between them. This CDR3 has 14 residues. Germline V gene sequence: CDR1 SGHTA, CDR2 FQGTGA.

The rearrangement joins TRBV20-1 to TRBJ2-5, with unresolved D. The ends were cut back, 3 bases at V and 5 bases at J, with 7 bases in the middle. The germline CDR1 and CDR2 sequences are DFQATT and SNEGSKA (reference sequence). The CDR3 spans 11 residues. CDR3: CSASSQETQYF. CDR3 sequence (DNA): TGCAGTGCTAGCTCTCAGGAGACCCAGTACTTC.

This clone appeared a few times. This chain joins TRBV18 and TRBJ1-1, with D possibly being TRBD1 (6 bases). V was clipped by 3 bases and J by 0 bases, with 14 bases between them. Germline V gene sequence: CDR1 KGHSH, CDR2 LQKENI. The CDR3 is made up of 16 amino acids. CDR3 sequence: CASSPRTEIMNTEAFF. CDR3 in DNA: TGTGCCAGCTCACCCCGGACAGAGATCATGAACACTGAAGCTTTCTTT.

On this clone: The same CDR3 arises from other DNA sequences in this sample as well. The chain joins TRBV27 to TRBJ1-2; TRBD1 agrees at 10 bases. CDR1 is MNHEY and CDR2 is SMNVEV in the germline V gene (reference sequence). The trim removed 8 bases at V and 4 bases at J, leaving 7 bases unmatched. The CDR3 consists of 14 residues. CDR3 bases: TGTGCCAGCTCTTCAGGGACAGGGGTCTATGGCTACACCTTC. The encoded protein is CASSSGTGVYGYTF.

The chain joins TRBV6-1 to TRBJ1-2; maybe TRBD1 (5 bases). The V gene's germline CDR1 is MNHNS and CDR2 SASEGT. CDR3 length equals 13 residues. V was cut by 3 bases and J by 6 bases, with 11 bases left in between. The CDR3 DNA sequence: TGTGCCAGCAGTGAGCAGGGAGGCCATGGCTACACCTTC. The encoded protein is CASSEQGGHGYTF.

The chain uses TRBV4-1 and TRBJ2-5, with 7 bases fitting TRBD1. The CDR3 is 20 amino acids. V lost 8 bases and J lost 1; bases outside the gene matches: 25. The germline CDR1 and CDR2 sequences are MGHRA and YSYEKL. The CDR3 protein is CASPPSPPAQTGTLQETQYF. In nucleotides, the CDR3 is TGCGCCAGCCCTCCGTCCCCCCCGGCTCAGACAGGGACCCTCCAAGAGACCCAGTACTTC.

The genes are TRBV6-5 and TRBJ1-2; possible D gene TRBD1, 6 bases. CDR3 length equals 12 residues. Per the germline V gene, CDR1 is MNHEY and CDR2 is SVGAGI. V lost 4 bases and J 7 bases, leaving 10 bases between the germline ends. This chain's CDR3 is CASSFIGGGYTF. The CDR3 bases are TGTGCCAGCAGTTTTATAGGGGGTGGCTACACCTTC.

Only one count was recorded for this clone. The gene calls are TRBV28 and TRBJ1-2, with unresolved D. There are 11 residues in the CDR3. The V gene's germline CDR1 is MDHEN and CDR2 SYDVKM. V was cut by 5 bases and J by 8 bases, with 9 bases left in between. The CDR3 here is CASSNRVGYTF. Written as DNA, the CDR3 is TGTGCCAGCAGTAACAGAGTCGGCTACACCTTC.

The chain recombines TRBV5-8 with TRBJ1-5; TRBD1 might be the D (6 bases). V was trimmed by 4 bases and J by 6 bases, leaving 14 bases between them. Per germline, CDR1 SGHTS and CDR2 YDEGEE. The CDR3 consists of 14 residues. CDR3 DNA: TGTGCCAGCAGCCCTACAGGGTTTGTTCAGCCCCAGCATTTT. This sequence encodes CASSPTGFVQPQHF.

V and J are TRBV5-1 and TRBJ1-1, with 7 bases aligning to TRBD1. CDR1 and CDR2 (germline): SGHRS, YFSETQ. V was pared by 7 bases and J by 1 base, with 7 bases of the junction left unmatched. The CDR3 runs to 14 residues. The CDR3 protein is CASQLQGTNTEAFF. CDR3 in DNA: TGCGCCAGCCAGTTACAGGGGACGAACACTGAAGCTTTCTTT.

V is TRBV19 and J is TRBJ1-4; TRBD1 agrees at 9 bases. V lost 5 bases, J lost 6 bases, and 4 bases stayed unmatched. CDR1 and CDR2 from the germline V gene are LNHDA and SQIVND (reference sequence). The CDR3 extends over 14 amino acids. The CDR3, as DNA: TGTGCCAGTAGTCCCAGGACAGGGGATGAAAAACTGTTTTTT. It encodes CASSPRTGDEKLFF.

The gene calls are TRBV5-8 and TRBJ1-1; D is uncertain. The CDR3 contains 13 residues. V lost 4 bases, J lost 0 bases, and 7 bases lay in between. CDR1 is SGHTS, CDR2 YDEGEE, per germline. The CDR3 nucleotides read TGTGCCAGCAGCGTCATCATGAACACTGAAGCTTTCTTT. It encodes CASSVIMNTEAFF.

CDR3 nucleotide sequence: TGTGCCAGCAGCTTAGGGGGACTAGAGCTCATTTCCTACGAGCAGTACTTC. Residues: CASSLGGLELISYEQYF. The chain recombines TRBV11-2 with TRBJ2-7, with 8 bases that match TRBD2. Germline CDR1 is SGHAT and CDR2 is FQNNGV. Unmatched junction bases numbered 9, after V lost 1 base and J lost 1 base. The CDR3 contains 17 residues.

CDR3 nucleotide sequence: TGCGCCAGCAGCCAAGAGGCGGGCGGGAGGGTCACAGATACGCAGTATTTT. Protein: CASSQEAGGRVTDTQYF. This chain links TRBV4-1 with TRBJ2-3; 9 nucleotides line up with TRBD2. Germline-derived CDR1 and CDR2 are MGHRA and YSYEKL. The CDR3 extends over 17 amino acids. V was pared by 0 bases and J by 2 bases, with 6 bases of the junction left unmatched.

This clone has only one observation. This rearrangement joins TRBV9 to TRBJ1-4, with D possibly matching TRBD1 (6 bases). CDR3 size: 15 residues. In germline, CDR1 is SGDLS, CDR2 YYNGEE. The ends were cut back, 3 bases at V and 3 bases at J, with 12 bases in the middle. CDR3 in amino acids: CASSDRDSANEKLFF. The DNA for the CDR3 is TGTGCCAGCAGCGACAGGGATTCAGCTAATGAAAAACTGTTTTTT.